The clone carrying this T cell receptor (beta chain) was recorded at least ten times. What it recognizes is unknown. The read terminates 3 residues ahead of where the CDR3 ends, so the germline J gene completes it. Germline CDR1 MNHNS, CDR2 SASEGT. Trimming stripped 4 bases from V and 5 bases from J, with 20 bases between. The CDR3 loop spans 16 amino acids. The sample comes from a study of T cell clonality in common variable immunodeficiency. Sequencing was performed with immunoSEQ multiplex PCR; in TCRdb, only in-frame clones are kept and a portion is missing. The repertoire yields approximately 51,000 clones, none seen only once; the top ten contain about 6.5%. Study-level findings and limits: What drives increased CVID clonality needs T cell subpopulation sequencing.

Sequencing was carried out using peripheral blood mononuclear cells. The chain joins TRBV6-1 to TRBJ2-5; D is perhaps TRBD1 or TRBD2 (7 bases each). The clonotype comes from a person aged 18 to 75 in good health. The CDR3: CASSGRQGGPGETQYF. Incomplete CDR3 DNA: TGTGCCAGCAGTGGCCGACAGGGAGGGCCGGGGGAGACC.